The next 17 T cell receptor beta chains were all read from a single sample in a study of technical replicates of blood from four donors. The data were produced by immunoSEQ multiplex PCR, yet TCRdb's version contains in-frame clones alone and is incomplete. The data contain about 70,000 clones, about 86% of them singletons. The sequencing sample was made of PBMCs. These receptors were obtained from a human donor in good health. Some clones in this sample may be carry-over from other donors' samples.

The chain couples TRBV6-5 to TRBJ2-7, with D maybe TRBD1 (6 bases). The V gene lost 6 bases and the J gene lost 3 bases, with 12 bases spanning the gap. This CDR3 spans 13 amino acids. Germline values: CDR1 MNHEY, CDR2 SVGAGI. The CDR3 protein is CASRDSAFYEQYF. The CDR3 DNA is TGTGCCAGCAGGGACAGCGCTTTCTACGAGCAGTACTTC.

In this sample, this clone turned up a few times. V is TRBV2 and J is TRBJ1-1; D unresolved. The CDR3 covers 11 residues. The germline V and J ends were trimmed by 3 bases and 7 bases, with 6 bases remaining between them. The germline V gene encodes CDR1 SNHLY and CDR2 FYNNEI. The CDR3 is CASSERDEAFF. The CDR3 bases are TGTGCCAGCAGTGAGAGAGATGAAGCTTTCTTT.

The chain uses TRBV11-1 and TRBJ2-2; TRBD2 matches 8 bases. The CDR3 is 16 residues long. V dropped 6 bases and J dropped 2; count of bases not matched to a gene: 8. The germline V gene has CDR1 SGHAT and CDR2 FQDESV (reference sequence). The CDR3 nucleotides are TGTGCCAGCAGTAGCGGGACGGCCCTCAACACCGGGGAGCTGTTTTTT. It specifies CASSSGTALNTGELFF.

This chain uses TRBV11-2 with TRBJ2-5; 11 nucleotides line up with TRBD1. The CDR3 contains 15 residues. The germline CDR1 and CDR2 sequences are SGHAT and FQNNGV. Unmatched junction bases numbered 7, after V lost 5 bases and J lost 5 bases. CDR3 sequence: CASSIGQGAQETQYF. The CDR3 nucleotides read TGTGCCAGCAGCATAGGACAGGGGGCGCAGGAGACCCAGTACTTC. The whole variable domain, filled in from reference TRBV11-2 and TRBJ2-5, reads EAGVAQSPRYKIIEKRQSVAFWCNPISGHATLYWYQQILGQGPKLLIQFQNNGVVDDSQLPKDRFSAERLKGVDSTLKIQPAKLEDSAVYLCASSIGQGAQETQYFGPGTRLLVL.

The chain is built from TRBV7-9 and TRBJ1-2; 7 bases line up with TRBD1. The CDR3 is 16 amino acids. J was trimmed by 6 bases and V by 2 bases; bases with no gene match: 12. Germline values: CDR1 SEHNR, CDR2 FQNEAQ (reference sequence). The DNA of the CDR3 is TGTGCCAGCAGCTTAAGAGAGGAGGGGGCGGGCCATGGCTACACCTTC. Its translation: CASSLREEGAGHGYTF.

The J gene is TRBJ2-1, the V gene TRBV5-4, with 10 nucleotides matching TRBD2. This CDR3 is 16 amino acids long. Trimming removed 1 base from V and 6 bases from J; junction bases left unmatched: 7. Germline V gene data show CDR1 as SGHNT and CDR2 as YYREEE (reference sequence). CDR3 sequence (DNA): TGTGCCAGCAGCTTGTATTTCACTAGCGGGGTCAATGAGCAGTTCTTC. Translation: CASSLYFTSGVNEQFF.

The CDR3 DNA reads as TGTGCCAGCAGTTACAGGGGCCCTCTTCTGGGGAACACCATATATTTT. Its translation: CASSYRGPLLGNTIYF. The chain uses TRBV6-5 and TRBJ1-3; TRBD1 is a possible D gene (5 bases). This CDR3 comprises 16 residues. CDR1 MNHEY and CDR2 SVGAGI come from the germline V gene. Deletions cut 2 bases from V and 7 bases from J, with 18 bases between.

The genes are TRBV7-8 and TRBJ2-3, with TRBD2 matching 8 bases. J gave up 6 bases and V 3 bases, and 17 bases lay outside the gene matches. CDR3 length: 18 residues. Germline lookup yields CDR1 SGHVS and CDR2 FQNEAQ. CDR3 protein: CASSFAVAGKELPDTQYF. CDR3 nucleotides: TGTGCCAGCAGCTTTGCGGTAGCGGGGAAAGAGCTGCCTGATACGCAGTATTTT.

The rearrangement uses TRBV5-6 and TRBJ2-3; 11 positions agree with TRBD2. Losses at the gene ends were 4 bases for V and 5 bases for J; bases not matched to a gene: 6. The germline gives CDR1 SGHDT, CDR2 YYEEEE. The CDR3 has 15 residues. The CDR3 reads CASSGAGLAGDTQYF. DNA of the CDR3: TGTGCCAGCAGCGGAGCCGGACTAGCGGGAGATACGCAGTATTTT.

This chain connects TRBV4-3 to TRBJ2-7; TRBD2 is a possible D gene (5 bases). Per the germline V gene, CDR1 is LGHNA and CDR2 is YSLEER. The V end was cut by 0 bases, the J end by 6 bases, with 15 bases between. This CDR3 spans 15 amino acids. The CDR3 DNA sequence: TGCGCCAGCAGCCAAGATCGGGGTAGGATGGCCGAGCAGTACTTC. This encodes CASSQDRGRMAEQYF.

The rearrangement uses TRBV6-5 and TRBJ1-5, with D possibly TRBD1 on 6 matching bases. V was clipped by 6 bases and J by 3 bases, with 9 bases between them. Germline CDR1 is MNHEY and CDR2 is SVGAGI. This CDR3 comprises 13 residues. CDR3 DNA sequence: TGTGCCAGCAGAGGGGGGGTCAATCAGCCCCAGCATTTT. This encodes CASRGGVNQPQHF.

The V call is TRBV21-1, the J call TRBJ2-4; whether TRBD1, the table's D call, matches the DNA was not checked. TRBV21-1 is termed a pseudogene. The CDR3 length is 16 residues. The CDR3, as DNA: TGTGCCAGCAGCGTCCGGGACAGGGGGCCCAAAAACATTCAGTACTTC. Its protein is CASSVRDRGPKNIQYF.

The chain joins TRBV7-2 to TRBJ2-2; possible D gene TRBD2, 5 bases. Germline V gene data show CDR1 as SGHTA and CDR2 as FQGNSA. V dropped 2 bases and J dropped 2 bases, with 12 bases sitting between them. The CDR3 covers 16 residues. The CDR3 here is CASSLRGQPNTGELFF. The CDR3 region has the DNA TGTGCCAGCAGCTTACGAGGGCAGCCCAACACCGGGGAGCTGTTTTTT.

The chain recombines TRBV5-4 with TRBJ1-2; D is undetermined. Trimming pared 5 bases from V and 5 bases from J, leaving 19 bases between. This CDR3 has 15 amino acids. Germline V gives CDR1 SGHNT, CDR2 YYREEE (reference sequence). CDR3 sequence: CASRLDAGSRYGYTF. The CDR3 DNA reads TGTGCCAGCAGACTTGATGCAGGAAGCCGGTATGGCTACACCTTC.

The rearrangement uses TRBV5-4 and TRBJ2-2; 10 nucleotides align to TRBD2. After removal of 0 bases from V and 7 bases from J, the junction contained 3 bases not matched to a gene. CDR1 is SGHNT, CDR2 YYREEE, per germline (reference sequence). CDR3 length: 15 amino acids. The chain's CDR3 is CASSLEAGGSGELFF. The DNA of the CDR3 is TGTGCCAGCAGCTTGGAAGCGGGGGGGAGCGGGGAGCTGTTTTTT.

This clone was observed a few times. The chain carries TRBV13 and TRBJ2-3, with 8 positions matching TRBD2. This CDR3 is 15 amino acids long. V shed 2 bases and J 3 bases; nucleotides not matched to a gene: 4. From germline, CDR1 is PRHDT and CDR2 FYEKMQ (reference sequence). The CDR3 loop reads CASSLRGGQTDTQYF. In nucleotides, the CDR3 is TGTGCCAGCAGCTTACGGGGGGGTCAAACAGATACGCAGTATTTT.

In DNA, the CDR3 is TGCGCCAGCAGCCAAGATGTCGGGGGGGCTTGGGAGACCCAGTACTTC. It codes for CASSQDVGGAWETQYF. V and J are TRBV4-3 and TRBJ2-5, with 8 positions matching TRBD2. V trimming: 0 bases; J trimming: 5 bases; junction bases outside the gene matches: 8. There are 16 residues in the CDR3. Germline CDR1 LGHNA, CDR2 YSLEER.